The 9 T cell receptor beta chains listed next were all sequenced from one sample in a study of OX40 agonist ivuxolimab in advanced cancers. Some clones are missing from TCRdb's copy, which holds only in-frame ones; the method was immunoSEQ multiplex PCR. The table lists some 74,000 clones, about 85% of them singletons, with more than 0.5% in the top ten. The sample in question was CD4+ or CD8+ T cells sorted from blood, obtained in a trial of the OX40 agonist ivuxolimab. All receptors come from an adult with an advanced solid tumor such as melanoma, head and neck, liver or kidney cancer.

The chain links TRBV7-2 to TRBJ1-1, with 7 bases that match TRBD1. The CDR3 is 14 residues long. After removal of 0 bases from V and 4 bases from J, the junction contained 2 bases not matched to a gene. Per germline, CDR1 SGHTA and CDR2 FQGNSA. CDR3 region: CASSLASGGTEAFF. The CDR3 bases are TGTGCCAGCAGCTTAGCCTCAGGGGGCACTGAAGCTTTCTTT. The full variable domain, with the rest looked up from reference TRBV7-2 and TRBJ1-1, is GAGVSQSPSNKVTEKGKDVELRCDPISGHTALYWYRQSLGQGLEFLIYFQGNSAPDKSGLPSDRFSAERTGGSVSTLTIQRTQQEDSAVYLCASSLASGGTEAFFGQGTRLTVV.

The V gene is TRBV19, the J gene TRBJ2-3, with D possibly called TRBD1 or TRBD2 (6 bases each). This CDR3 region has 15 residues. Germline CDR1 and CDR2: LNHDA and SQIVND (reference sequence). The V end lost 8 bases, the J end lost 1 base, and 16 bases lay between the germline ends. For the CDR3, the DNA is TGTGCCAGTTCCACCCGGGGGCAACGCACAGATACGCAGTATTTT. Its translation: CASSTRGQRTDTQYF.

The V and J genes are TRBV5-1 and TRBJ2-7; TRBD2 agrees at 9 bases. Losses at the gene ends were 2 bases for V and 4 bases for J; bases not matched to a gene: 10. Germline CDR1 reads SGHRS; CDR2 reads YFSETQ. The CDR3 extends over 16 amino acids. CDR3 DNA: TGCGCCAGCAGCTTCTCATTAGCGGGAGCCGCGTACGAGCAGTACTTC. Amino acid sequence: CASSFSLAGAAYEQYF. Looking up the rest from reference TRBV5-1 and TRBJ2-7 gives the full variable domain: KAGVTQTPRYLIKTRGQQVTLSCSPISGHRSVSWYQQTPGQGLQFLFEYFSETQRNKGNFPGRFSGRQFSNSRSEMNVSTLELGDSALYLCASSFSLAGAAYEQYFGPGTRLTVT.

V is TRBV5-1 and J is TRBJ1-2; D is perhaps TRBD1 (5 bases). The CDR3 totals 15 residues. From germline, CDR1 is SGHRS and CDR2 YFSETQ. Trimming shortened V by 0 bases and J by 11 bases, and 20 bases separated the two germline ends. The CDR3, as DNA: TGCGCCAGCAGCTTGGCCGGGAACAGGCGAGATAGTTACACCTTC. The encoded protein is CASSLAGNRRDSYTF.

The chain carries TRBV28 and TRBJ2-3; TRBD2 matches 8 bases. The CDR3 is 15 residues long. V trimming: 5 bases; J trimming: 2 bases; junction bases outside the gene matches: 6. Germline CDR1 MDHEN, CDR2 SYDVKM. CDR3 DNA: TGTGCCAGCAGTCGTAATAGCGGGAACACAGATACGCAGTATTTT. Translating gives CASSRNSGNTDTQYF.

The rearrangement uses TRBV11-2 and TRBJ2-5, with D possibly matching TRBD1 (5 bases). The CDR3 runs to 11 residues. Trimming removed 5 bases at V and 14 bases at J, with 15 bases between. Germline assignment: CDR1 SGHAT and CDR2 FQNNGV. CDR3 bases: TGTGCCAGCAGCCTGGGTGACAGACATTACTTC. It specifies CASSLGDRHYF.

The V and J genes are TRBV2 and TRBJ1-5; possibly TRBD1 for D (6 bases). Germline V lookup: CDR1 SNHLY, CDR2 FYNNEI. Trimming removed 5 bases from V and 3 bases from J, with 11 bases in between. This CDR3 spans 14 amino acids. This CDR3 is CASSSWTANQPQHF. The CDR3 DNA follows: TGTGCCAGCAGTTCCTGGACAGCCAATCAGCCCCAGCATTTT.

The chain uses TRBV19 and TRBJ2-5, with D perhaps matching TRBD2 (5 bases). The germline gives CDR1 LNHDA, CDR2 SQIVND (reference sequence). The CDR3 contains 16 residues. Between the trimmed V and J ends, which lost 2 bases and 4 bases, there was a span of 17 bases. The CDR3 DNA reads TGTGCCAGTAGTATAAAGCTCCCCCGGGGAAGAGAGACCCAGTACTTC. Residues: CASSIKLPRGRETQYF.

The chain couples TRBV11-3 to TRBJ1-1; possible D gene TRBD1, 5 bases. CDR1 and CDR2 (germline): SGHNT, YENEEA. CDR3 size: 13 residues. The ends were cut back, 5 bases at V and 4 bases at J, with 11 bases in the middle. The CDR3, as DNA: TGTGCCAGCAGCAAAGGGGCGCCCACTGAAGCTTTCTTT. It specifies CASSKGAPTEAFF.